This entry describes one TCR beta chain. The V gene end was trimmed by 6 bases and the J gene end by 1 base; junction bases not matched to a gene: 0. Germline lookup yields CDR1 MNHEY and CDR2 SVGAGI. This CDR3 is 13 amino acids long. Original processing methods: Estimates of nucleated cell counts were drawn from the amplification of reference gene primers. Method: immunoSEQ multiplex PCR; TCRdb's copy keeps in-frame clones and lacks some. The V and J calls and the clone size are those of that table, but D and trimming were determined from the DNA. The top ten clones hold roughly 4.6% of a sample with some 100,000 clones, approximately 86% of them seen once. The data originate from a study of blood T cell repertoires in COVID-19. Study information: The United States, Italy and Spain were the sources of the acute and convalescent COVID-19 samples. Sources were T cells, B-cell-depleted T cells, or PBMCs; the material itself was cDNA or gDNA.

This clonotype was sampled from a human donor in a cohort sampled during active COVID-19. The chain has TRBV6-5 and TRBJ2-3, with 8 bases that match TRBD2. The sample consisted of peripheral blood. The CDR3: CASRAGGTDTQYF. DNA of the CDR3: TGTGCCAGCAGAGCGGGGGGCACAGATACGCAGTATTTT.